The rows below give T cell receptor beta chains drawn from one sample of a study of blood T cell repertoires in COVID-19. The repertoire was sequenced with immunoSEQ multiplex PCR; TCRdb's copy has only in-frame clones and lacks some. The sample records around 220,000 clones, approximately 80% being singletons. Input material: PBMCs or T cells enriched from blood (not recorded which). Every receptor here comes from a woman between 40 and 50 years old with acute COVID-19. CDR3s include the opening cysteine and the closing phenylalanine or tryptophan. A D gene is named only where the DNA matches it firmly. The size of a clone is reported for some rows only, either as once, few or many, or as a class for expanded clones.

TRBJ2-1	TRBV3-1/TRBV3-2	TRBD2	14	.	TGTGCCAGCAGCCAAGGGCTAGCGGGCAATGAGCAGTTCTTC	CASSQGLAGNEQFF
TRBJ1-2	TRBV30	TRBD1	12	.	TGTGCCTGGAGCACGACAGGGCGAGGCTACACCTTC	CAWSTTGRGYTF
TRBJ1-4	TRBV7-3	TRBD1	15	.	TGTGCCAGCAGCCCCCGGGCAGGGGGCAGGGAAAAACTGTTTTTT	CASSPRAGGREKLFF
TRBJ1-2	TRBV7-8	TRBD1	16	.	TGTGCCAGCAGCCCAACCCCGGGACAGGGAAACTATGGCTACACCTTC	CASSPTPGQGNYGYTF
TRBJ2-2	TRBV24-1	TRBD1	16	.	TGTGCCACCAGTGACGCCGGGACAGTGAACACCGGGGAGCTGTTTTTT	CATSDAGTVNTGELFF
TRBJ2-2	TRBV7-3	.	14	once	TGTGCCAGCAGCATGACACCGAACACCGGGGAGCTGTTTTTT	CASSMTPNTGELFF
TRBJ2-1	TRBV5-6	TRBD2	16	.	TGTGCCAGCAGACGTCTACTAGCGGGAGGCCACAATGAGCAGTTCTTC	CASRRLLAGGHNEQFF
TRBJ2-1	TRBV5-1	.	16	few	TGCGCCAGCAGCTTTTCCGAGACAAGCTCCTACAATGAGCAGTTCTTC	CASSFSETSSYNEQFF
TRBJ1-6	TRBV9	TRBD1	15	.	TGTGCCAGCAGCGTCCGGGACAGTTATAATTCACCCCTCCACTTT	CASSVRDSYNSPLHF
TRBJ2-5	TRBV4-3	.	15	.	TGCGCCAGCAGCCAAGATTGGGACACTCAAGAGACCCAGTACTTC	CASSQDWDTQETQYF
TRBJ1-2	TRBV25-1	.	11	.	TGTGCCAGCATTCTAACGGGTGGCTACACCTTC	CASILTGGYTF
TRBJ2-7	TRBV6-5	TRBD1	15	.	TGTGCCACCGGGGATACGGGACAGGGGCCTTACGAGCAGTACTTC	CATGDTGQGPYEQYF
TRBJ2-7	TRBV25-1	TRBD2	13	.	TGTGCCAGCAGACTAGCGGGGCACTACGAGCAGTACTTC	CASRLAGHYEQYF
TRBJ2-5	TRBV28	TRBD2	14	.	TGTGCCAGCAGTTACCGGGGGGGCCCTGAGACCCAGTACTTC	CASSYRGGPETQYF
TRBJ1-4	TRBV4-1	TRBD1	16	.	TGCGCCAGCAGCCCTCGGACAGGCGGAGGGAATGAAAAACTGTTTTTT	CASSPRTGGGNEKLFF
TRBJ1-2	TRBV30	.	12	few	TGTGCCCGGGCGGGGATTGACTATGGCTACACCTTC	CARAGIDYGYTF
TRBJ2-3	TRBV19	TRBD2	16	.	TGTGCCAGTCGACAACTAGCGGGAGCACTCACAGATACGCAGTATTTT	CASRQLAGALTDTQYF